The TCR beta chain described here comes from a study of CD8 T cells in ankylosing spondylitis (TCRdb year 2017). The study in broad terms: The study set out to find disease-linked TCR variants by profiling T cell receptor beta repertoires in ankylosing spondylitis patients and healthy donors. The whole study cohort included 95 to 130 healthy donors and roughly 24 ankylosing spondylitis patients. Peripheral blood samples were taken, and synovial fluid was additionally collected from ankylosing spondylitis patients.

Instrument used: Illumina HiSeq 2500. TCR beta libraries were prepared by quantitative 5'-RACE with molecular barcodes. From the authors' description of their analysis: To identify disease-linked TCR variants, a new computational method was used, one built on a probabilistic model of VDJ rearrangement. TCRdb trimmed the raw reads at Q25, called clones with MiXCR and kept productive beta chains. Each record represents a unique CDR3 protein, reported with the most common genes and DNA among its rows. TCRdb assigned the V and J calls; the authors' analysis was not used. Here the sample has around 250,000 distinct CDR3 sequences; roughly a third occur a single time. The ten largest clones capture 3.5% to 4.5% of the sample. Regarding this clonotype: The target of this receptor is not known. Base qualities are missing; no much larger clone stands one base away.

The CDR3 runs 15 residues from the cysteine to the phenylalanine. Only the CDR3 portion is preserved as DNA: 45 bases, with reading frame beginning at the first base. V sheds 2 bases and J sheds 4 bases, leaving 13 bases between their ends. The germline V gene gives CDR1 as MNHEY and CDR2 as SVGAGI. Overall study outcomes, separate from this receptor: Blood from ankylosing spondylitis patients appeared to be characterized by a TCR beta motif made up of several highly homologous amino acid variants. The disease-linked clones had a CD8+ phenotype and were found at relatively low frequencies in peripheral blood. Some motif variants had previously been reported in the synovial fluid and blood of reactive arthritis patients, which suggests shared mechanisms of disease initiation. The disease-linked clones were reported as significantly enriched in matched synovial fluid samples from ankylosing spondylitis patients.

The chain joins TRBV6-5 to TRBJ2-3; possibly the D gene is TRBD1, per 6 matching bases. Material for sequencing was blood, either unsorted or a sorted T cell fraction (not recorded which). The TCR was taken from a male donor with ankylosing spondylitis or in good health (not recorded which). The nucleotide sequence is TGTGCCAGCAGTTACCCGCCCAGGGGCGCAGATACGCAGTATTTT. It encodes CASSYPPRGADTQYF.